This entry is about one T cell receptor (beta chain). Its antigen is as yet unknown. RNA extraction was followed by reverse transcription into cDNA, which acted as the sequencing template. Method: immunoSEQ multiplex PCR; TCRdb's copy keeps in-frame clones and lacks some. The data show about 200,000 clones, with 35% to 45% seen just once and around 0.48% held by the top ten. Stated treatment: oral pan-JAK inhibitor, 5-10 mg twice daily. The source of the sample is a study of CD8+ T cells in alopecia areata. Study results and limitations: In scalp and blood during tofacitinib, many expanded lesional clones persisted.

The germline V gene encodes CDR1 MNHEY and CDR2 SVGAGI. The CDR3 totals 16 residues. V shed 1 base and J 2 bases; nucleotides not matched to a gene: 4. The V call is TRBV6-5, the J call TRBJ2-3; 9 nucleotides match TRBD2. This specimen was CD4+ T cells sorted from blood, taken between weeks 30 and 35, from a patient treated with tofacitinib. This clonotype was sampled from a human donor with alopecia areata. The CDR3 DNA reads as TGTGCCAGCAGTTACTTTGCGGGAGGGCCCACAGATACGCAGTATTTT. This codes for CASSYFAGGPTDTQYF.